This TCR beta chain derives from a study of T-cell reconstitution after alpha-beta-depleted transplantation in children. CDR1 LNHNV and CDR2 YYDKDF come from the germline V gene (reference sequence). Trimming left V 0 bases short and J 2 bases short, with 11 bases between. CDR3 length: 15 amino acids. Using unique molecular identifiers, the investigators prepared the TCRbeta library. MiXCR, applied by TCRdb to the PCR reads, yields one record per CDR3 protein. The sample has a few hundred thousand distinct CDR3 sequences; 13% are singletons. In its sample, this clonotype was seen many times. The antigen is unknown. Study conclusions and caveats: In some patients, recipient T cells and intrathymic progenitors surviving conditioning explained high day-60 diversity. Several hundred rapidly expanded clones from non-depleted graft cells reportedly supplied alpha-beta T cells about two months post-transplant. T-cell counts and diversity were attributed mostly to newly produced T cells one year after transplant.

This sequence was found in a male patient younger than 18 who had a stem cell transplant for acute myeloid leukemia, so the T cells may come from the graft donor. Material: PBMCs, mostly from graft donor cells, obtained 360 days after TCRalphabeta/CD19-depleted stem cell transplant. The J gene is TRBJ2-7, the V gene TRBV15; unclear D gene. The DNA for the CDR3 is TGTGCCACCAGCAGAGATCCGGGCTCTCCCTACGAGCAGTACTTC. Its protein product is CATSRDPGSPYEQYF.